This T cell receptor (beta chain) was sequenced during a study of blood T cells in healthy people across ages. The donors, aged roughly 6 to 90, were healthy Caucasians from Russia. Study-wide findings and caveats: Age advanced and TCR beta diversity per million T cells fell, roughly linearly. Higher diversity, along with more naive CD4+ cells, distinguished long-lived donors from aged donors.

Concerning this clonotype: Its antigen is not known. One end of the junction fails to match germline, which may point to a read error.

Primers used in a second PCR of roughly 6 to 11 cycles were a sample-barcoded 5' primer and a J-beta primer mix. TCRdb redid the calling of the 5' RACE reads with MiXCR, one entry per CDR3 protein. The sample has some 1,000,000 distinct CDR3 sequences; roughly 24% are singletons. Germline V gene sequence: CDR1 MGHRA, CDR2 YSYEKL. This CDR3 comprises 15 residues. This sample also appeared in a second study, on T cells of mothers and their children. That source adds: There were over 9.5 million TCR beta CDR3 reads from each mother and about 3 million from each child.

This receptor was taken from a girl aged 2 to 9 in good health. The chain recombines TRBV4-1 with TRBJ2-1; TRBD2 might be the D (5 bases). Sequencing input: blood. For the CDR3, the DNA is TGCGCCGGCAGCCAAGAACTAGATGAGTACAATGAGCAGTTCTTC. Protein product: CAGSQELDEYNEQFF.